This T cell receptor (beta chain) was observed in a study of Graves' ophthalmopathy and Graves' hyperthyroidism (dated by TCRdb to the late 2010s). Regarding the complete study: Peripheral blood was collected at initial diagnosis, prior to any treatment. In total, 135 blood samples were TCR-sequenced: some 40 ophthalmopathy, 80 or so hyperthyroidism and some 17 hyperthyroidism-to-ophthalmopathy patients. In over 5 hyperthyroidism patients, the T-cell repertoire of thyroid tissue was compared with the T-cell repertoire of blood. The study used TCR beta repertoire signatures to distinguish Graves' ophthalmopathy from Graves' hyperthyroidism and to predict progression to ophthalmopathy. To explore V-J signatures that distinguish ophthalmopathy from hyperthyroidism, a discovery set of 100 patients was enrolled, made up of 40 to 45 with ophthalmopathy and 57 with stable hyperthyroidism. For independent validation, a separate cohort was made up of 18 hyperthyroidism patients plus 17 patients who later progressed from hyperthyroidism to ophthalmopathy. Once sampling was done, hyperthyroidism patients were given methimazole at a starting dose of 30 mg daily, while ophthalmopathy patients were given high-dose intravenous methylprednisolone. Here is what the overall study found, with its caveats: In validation, the model predicted ophthalmopathy progression with about 71% sensitivity and approximately 72% specificity; some 13 predicted patients were CT-confirmed with GO in a median of approximately 6.5 months. No statistical method was used to set the sample size in advance, and the investigators knew which group each participant was assigned to. Most expanded thyroid clonotypes with a frequency above 0.001 also appeared in blood, which suggests that blood repertoires may reflect the immune response in the thyroid. The 13-signature model separated ophthalmopathy from stable hyperthyroidism with approximately 88% sensitivity and 81.08% specificity in cross-validation, and 80%/75% in the test set.

For repertoire sequencing, TCR beta CDR3 regions were amplified from RNA transcripts. The first round was an RT-PCR using HTBI primers with the Qiagen OneStep RT-PCR kit, and this first round was followed by a second-round multiplex PCR, then size selection and purification. Libraries were sequenced paired-end with 100 bp reads on an Illumina HiSeq2000. The authors processed their data as follows. SOAPnuke was used to process the reads, throwing out any read that had adapters, had uncalled bases, had a mean Phred below 15, or lacked an exact constant-primer or identifier match. High-quality paired reads were merged with COPE v1.2.5. Unique nucleotide sequences were defined as clonotypes and aligned to IMGT TRB V, D and J references using MiTCR v1.1. Only V-J combinations with frequency above 0.0001 were analysed, covering about 99% of repertoires. For each V-J combination, a TCR clonal expansion and chaos score was defined as the ratio of F50 clonal expansion to chaos observed in the TCRdist matrix. Welch's t-statistics and random forest were used to reduce features to about 13 V-J combinations, which were fed into a naive Bayes classifier. Thyroid-blood repertoire similarity was quantified with the Morisita-Horn index. The public reads were run again by TCRdb, first through fastp at Q25 and then through MiXCR, and only productive beta chains were kept. Each record represents a unique CDR3 protein, reported with the most common genes and DNA among its rows. Here the V and J calls rest on TCRdb's processing, not on the authors' analysis. The sample contains 200,000 to 250,000 distinct CDR3 sequences, 40% to 50% of them found a single time. The ten largest account for over 40% of the sample.

Concerning this clonotype: Which antigen it targets is not known. No per-base quality is available; no much larger clone lies one base away.

The junction shows trimming of 2 bases on V and 4 bases on J, and the gene matches do not reach 7 bases of it. The CDR3 contains 17 residues, cysteine and phenylalanine counted. This entry keeps only the CDR3 DNA: 51 bases, framed from base 1. The germline V gene (reference sequence) supplies CDR1 LNHDA and CDR2 SQIVND. Patients with ophthalmopathy had moderately to severely active disease, with a Clinical Activity Score of 3 or more, a NOSPECS grade of 4 or more, and a disease duration of less than 3 months. Patients with other autoimmune diseases, uncontrolled infections, pregnancy or lactation were excluded. Diagnosis was based on clinical symptoms, serum thyroxine, TRAb, thyroid ultrasound and orbital computed tomography. PBMCs were isolated from more than 9 ml of fresh peripheral blood by Ficoll-Paque density gradient centrifugation. Total RNA was extracted with Trizol reagent and quality-checked on an Agilent 2100 Bioanalyzer.

The origin of this receptor is an adult man with Graves' ophthalmopathy. The rearranged segments are TRBV19 and TRBJ2-2; 10 junctional bases match TRBD2. Material: peripheral blood. The nucleotide sequence reads as follows: TGTGCCAGTAGTATAACAGCGGGAGGGCCAAGCACCGGGGAGCTGTTTTTT. This codes for CASSITAGGPSTGELFF.